The TCR beta chain under discussion was sequenced for a study of T cell clonotyping in hematopoietic cell transplantation. Study-level points and caveats: Pathologically expanded recipient clonotypes increased progressively from day 30 to day 180 as diversity fell. At the given depth, recipient repertoires were over 95% de novo clonotypes. CD4 and CD8 repertoire contributions could not be separated without sorting.

Assay: immunoSEQ multiplex PCR; the TCRdb copy retains only in-frame clones and omits some. The table shows about 36,000 clones, with about 87% occurring only once. This clone was seen only once. What it recognizes is unknown. The germline V gene encodes CDR1 MDHEN and CDR2 SYDVKM. This CDR3 is built from 14 residues. With 5 bases clipped from V and 4 bases from J, the junction kept 7 bases outside the gene matches. The rearrangement uses TRBV28 and TRBJ2-5, with 7 nucleotides matching TRBD1. Sequenced: peripheral blood mononuclear cells. This clonotype was obtained from a woman aged 40 to 50 in good health. Some clones in this sample may be carry-over from other donors' samples. The CDR3 loop reads CASSPARDRETQYF. CDR3 DNA: TGTGCCAGCAGTCCTGCCCGGGACAGAGAGACCCAGTACTTC.